This T cell receptor (beta chain) appears in the sequencing data of a study of blood T cell dynamics during melanoma immunotherapy. At the level of the study: Patients with metastatic melanoma got pembrolizumab or nivolumab-ipilimumab as first-line care. Study outcomes and limitations: The study could not tell melanoma-specific clones from general immune activation.

A fixed DNA input of 300 to 350 ng was used per bulk PBMC sample. Here immunoSEQ multiplex PCR was the method, and the copy in TCRdb shows in-frame clones only, minus some. The data show 25,000 to 35,000 clones, roughly 83% seen once. This clone was recorded a few times. The antigen is not known. The CDR3 is made up of 15 amino acids. V lost 8 bases to trimming and J lost 1 base, with 12 bases between them. Germline V CDR1 and CDR2: MDHEN, SYDVKM. The time point was: week 3, after first cycle of checkpoint inhibitor. Apart from a couple of fast progressors, RECIST 1.1 response was judged 12 weeks post-infusion.

The specimen comprised blood, sampled from a patient treated with checkpoint blockade. The genes are TRBV28 and TRBJ2-6; D is possibly TRBD1 (7 bases). This TCR derives from a human donor with melanoma. CDR3 residues: CASGGTASGANVLTF. DNA of the CDR3: TGTGCCAGCGGAGGGACAGCTTCTGGGGCCAACGTCCTGACTTTC.